This TCR beta chain was recorded in a study of cytomegalovirus exposure and HLA in healthy donors. In germline, CDR1 is MNHNS, CDR2 SASEGT. Trimming removed 7 bases at V and 0 bases at J, with 16 bases between. This CDR3 comprises 15 residues. Measured with immunoSEQ multiplex PCR; TCRdb has only the in-frame clones, and not every one. The sample lists around 71,000 clones, approximately 94% occurring once. Source material: PBMCs. V is TRBV6-1 and J is TRBJ2-7; no clear D gene. This sequence was found in a man younger than 35 in good health and CMV-seropositive. CDR3 amino acids: CASTFYPKSSYEQYF. The CDR3 DNA reads as TGTGCCAGCACCTTCTATCCCAAGAGCTCCTACGAGCAGTACTTC.